The 27 T cell receptor beta chains reported below all come from one sample, sequenced in a study of post-analysis software for immune sequencing data. Each TCR beta cDNA library carried unique molecular identifiers. TCRdb itself ran the PCR reads through MiXCR, one entry per CDR3 protein. The sample records fewer than 850,000 distinct CDR3 sequences, about 27% being singletons. These receptors' antigens are unknown. Study findings and constraints: Controls showed lower frequencies than patients for several TRBV segments, and TRBV5-6, TRBV5-1 and TRBV20-1 were among these.

The sample taken for sequencing was blood. The source is a girl aged 10 to 17 with multiple sclerosis.

V usage is TRBV29-1 and J usage is TRBJ2-5; possibly TRBD1 for D (5 bases). CDR3 length: 13 residues. From germline, CDR1 is SQVTM and CDR2 ANQGSEA. V gave up 5 bases and J gave up 1 base, with 11 bases separating them. The CDR3 spells CSVRAQGQETQYF. In DNA form, the CDR3 reads TGCAGCGTTCGGGCGCAGGGCCAAGAGACCCAGTACTTC.

The chain employs TRBV7-2 and TRBJ1-1; 8 nucleotides match TRBD1. Germline loops: CDR1 SGHTA, CDR2 FQGNSA. The CDR3 loop spans 15 amino acids. Losses at the gene ends were 5 bases for V and 3 bases for J; bases not matched to a gene: 8. The CDR3 protein is CASSAGQGGYTEAFF. CDR3 nucleotides: TGTGCCAGCAGCGCCGGACAGGGAGGGTACACTGAAGCTTTCTTT.

In this sample, this clonotype turned up many times. The gene calls are TRBV5-6 and TRBJ1-1; 8 bases align to TRBD1. Unmatched junction bases numbered 2, after V lost 4 bases and J lost 6 bases. CDR1 and CDR2 from the germline V gene are SGHDT and YYEEEE. The CDR3 is 12 amino acids. This CDR3 is CASSPTGAEAFF. The CDR3 nucleotides are TGTGCCAGCAGCCCGACAGGGGCTGAAGCTTTCTTT.

The V call is TRBV20-1, the J call TRBJ2-3; TRBD1 aligns across 9 bases. The CDR3 has 14 amino acids. V was clipped by 5 bases and J by 7 bases; unmatched bases: 10. Germline CDR1 DFQATT, CDR2 SNEGSKA (reference sequence). The CDR3 region is CSAQDRGYPNTQYF. CDR3 sequence (DNA): TGCAGTGCTCAGGACAGGGGCTACCCGAATACGCAGTATTTT.

This clonotype was detected a few times. The chain combines TRBV4-2 with TRBJ1-2; TRBD1 might be the D (5 bases). Germline V gene lookup returns CDR1 LGHNA and CDR2 YNFKEQ. V was trimmed by 4 bases and J by 0 bases, leaving 15 bases between them. The CDR3 loop spans 16 amino acids. The CDR3 DNA reads as TGTGCCAGCAGCCCCCGGACCCGGGACCCTAACTATGGCTACACCTTC. It codes for CASSPRTRDPNYGYTF.

V usage is TRBV3-1 and J usage is TRBJ2-1; D gene ambiguous. The CDR3 loop spans 12 amino acids. The V end lost 4 bases, the J end lost 5 bases, and 6 bases lay between the germline ends. The germline gives CDR1 LGHDT, CDR2 YNNKEL (reference sequence). The CDR3 spells CASSRSHNEQFF. CDR3 nucleotide sequence: TGTGCCAGCAGCCGATCCCACAATGAGCAGTTCTTC.

This clonotype was picked up a small number of times. The J gene is TRBJ2-7, the V gene TRBV3-1; 14 bases line up with TRBD2. With 4 bases clipped from V and 3 bases from J, the junction kept 5 bases outside the gene matches. CDR1 is LGHDT and CDR2 is YNNKEL in the germline V gene (reference sequence). The CDR3 is 16 amino acids. The CDR3 DNA follows: TGTGCCAGCAGCCTTGGACTAGCGGGAGGAATCTACGAGCAGTACTTC. Its translation is CASSLGLAGGIYEQYF.

The gene calls are TRBV18 and TRBJ1-1, with D hard to call. CDR3 size: 13 residues. Trimming shortened V by 1 base and J by 5 bases, and 8 bases separated the two germline ends. Per germline, CDR1 KGHSH and CDR2 LQKENI. The CDR3 nucleotides read TGTGCCAGCTCACCACAAACGGGGACTGAAGCTTTCTTT. As protein: CASSPQTGTEAFF.

This clonotype was seen only a few times. The rearrangement links TRBV15 to TRBJ2-3; D ambiguous. Trimming cost V 8 bases and J 6 bases, with 12 bases left between them. The CDR3 is 12 residues long. Germline V gene data show CDR1 as LNHNV and CDR2 as YYDKDF (reference sequence). CDR3 protein: CATSQSMDTQYF. CDR3 in DNA: TGTGCCACCTCACAGAGCATGGATACGCAGTATTTT.

V gene TRBV9 combines with J gene TRBJ2-3; 7 bases align to TRBD2. The ends lost 3 bases at V and 7 bases at J; junction bases unmatched: 14. Germline CDR1 SGDLS, CDR2 YYNGEE. The CDR3 has 16 residues. The CDR3 loop is CASSASGGEVMNTQYF. CDR3 DNA: TGTGCCAGCAGCGCCTCGGGAGGAGAGGTGATGAATACGCAGTATTTT.

This chain links TRBV20-1 with TRBJ2-7; TRBD2 matches at 14 bases. The J call may be incorrect, as the DNA end agrees better with TRBJ2-5. This CDR3 has 16 residues. CDR1 and CDR2 from the germline V gene are DFQATT and SNEGSKA (reference sequence). As DNA, the CDR3 is TGCAGTGCGGGACGGGGACTAGCGGGGGACCAAGAGACCCAGTACTTC. Its protein product is CSAGRGLAGDQETQYF.

The V and J genes are TRBV7-9 and TRBJ1-5; D possibly corresponds to TRBD1 (5 bases). The CDR3 has 12 amino acids. Germline CDR1 SEHNR, CDR2 FQNEAQ (reference sequence). Trimming left V 5 bases short and J 7 bases short, with 9 bases between. The CDR3 here is CASSHGTQPQHF. Written as DNA, the CDR3 is TGTGCCAGCAGCCACGGGACGCAGCCCCAGCATTTT.

This chain uses TRBV5-1 with TRBJ2-4; no clear D. V lost 0 bases to trimming and J lost 1 base, with 11 bases between them. Looked up from germline, CDR1 is SGHRS and CDR2 is YFSETQ. The length of the CDR3 is 16 residues. The CDR3 sequence is CASSLEGLEAKNIQYF. The CDR3 coding sequence is TGCGCCAGCAGCTTGGAGGGTCTGGAGGCCAAAAACATTCAGTACTTC.

This chain links TRBV4-3 with TRBJ2-3, with 8 bases lining up with TRBD2. CDR3 size: 14 residues. The trim removed 3 bases at V and 5 bases at J, leaving 4 bases unmatched. CDR1 is LGHNA, CDR2 YSLEER, per germline. The CDR3 DNA reads as TGCGCCAGCAGCCAGCCGGGGGGGAGAGATACGCAGTATTTT. It codes for CASSQPGGRDTQYF.

This clonotype turned up a few times. This chain uses TRBV6-5 with TRBJ1-1; 11 bases match TRBD1. The CDR3 extends over 16 amino acids. V lost 6 bases to trimming and J lost 4 bases; unmatched junction nucleotides: 10. Germline values: CDR1 MNHEY, CDR2 SVGAGI. CDR3 DNA: TGTGCCAGCAGGAACCGGGACAGGGGGAGCGGCACTGAAGCTTTCTTT. Translated: CASRNRDRGSGTEAFF.

This clonotype was detected only a few times. The V gene is TRBV7-2, the J gene TRBJ2-7; D perhaps matches TRBD2 (5 bases). The V end was cut by 2 bases, the J end by 3 bases, with 11 bases between. The CDR3 spans 14 residues. Germline-derived CDR1 and CDR2 are SGHTA and FQGNSA. The CDR3 sequence is CASSLPDSYYEQYF. CDR3 sequence (DNA): TGTGCCAGCAGCTTACCGGACTCTTACTACGAGCAGTACTTC. Full variable domain (rest looked up from reference TRBV7-2 and TRBJ2-7): GAGVSQSPSNKVTEKGKDVELRCDPISGHTALYWYRQSLGQGLEFLIYFQGNSAPDKSGLPSDRFSAERTGGSVSTLTIQRTQQEDSAVYLCASSLPDSYYEQYFGPGTRLTVT.

The chain has TRBV6-2 or TRBV6-3 and TRBJ2-1, with D uncertain. Trimming pared 5 bases from V and 10 bases from J, leaving 9 bases between. Germline-derived CDR1 and CDR2 are MNHEY and SVGEGT. This CDR3 has 11 amino acids. Here the CDR3 reads CASSQGQEQFF. CDR3 DNA sequence: TGTGCCAGCAGTCAAGGGCAGGAGCAGTTCTTC.

In DNA form, the CDR3 reads TGTGCCAGCAGTGAATACGGGGACAGCAATTCCTCCTACAATGAGCAGTTCTTC. This encodes CASSEYGDSNSSYNEQFF. This chain joins TRBV2 and TRBJ2-1; TRBD1 matches at 7 bases. The V gene's germline CDR1 is SNHLY and CDR2 FYNNEI. The CDR3 consists of 18 residues. Unmatched junction bases numbered 10, after V lost 2 bases and J lost 0 bases.

The J gene is TRBJ2-7, the V gene TRBV15, with 8 positions matching TRBD1. CDR3 length: 16 residues. CDR1 is LNHNV and CDR2 is YYDKDF in the germline V gene (reference sequence). Losses at the gene ends were 1 base for V and 2 bases for J; bases not matched to a gene: 7. The CDR3 here is CATSRAPGTGTYEQYF. The CDR3 coding sequence is TGTGCCACCAGCAGAGCGCCCGGGACAGGCACCTACGAGCAGTACTTC.

The CDR3 DNA reads TGTGCCAGCACCCGGGACAGGCCGACCGGGAATGAGCAGTTCTTC. Translation: CASTRDRPTGNEQFF. The chain is built from TRBV14 and TRBJ2-1; 8 nucleotides match TRBD1. The junction had 12 bases not matched to a gene; V was cut back by 7 bases and J by 7 bases. CDR1 SGHDN and CDR2 FVKESK come from the germline V gene. There are 15 residues in the CDR3. Looking up the rest from reference TRBV14 and TRBJ2-1 gives the full variable domain: EAGVTQFPSHSVIEKGQTVTLRCDPISGHDNLYWYRRVMGKEIKFLLHFVKESKQDESGMPNNRFLAERTGGTYSTLKVQPAELEDSGVYFCASTRDRPTGNEQFFGPGTRLTVL.

This clonotype was seen more than once but under ten times. This chain links TRBV7-9 with TRBJ2-5; maybe TRBD1 (7 bases). Trimming stripped 4 bases from V and 6 bases from J, with 21 bases between. CDR1 and CDR2 from the germline V gene are SEHNR and FQNEAQ (reference sequence). The CDR3 is 16 residues long. The CDR3 is CASSSFFVEGAKTQYF. In DNA, the CDR3 is TGTGCCAGCAGCTCCTTCTTTGTGGAGGGGGCGAAGACCCAGTACTTC.

The rearrangement links TRBV27 to TRBJ2-5; 7 bases fit TRBD1. CDR3 length equals 13 residues. V lost 5 bases to trimming and J lost 5 bases; unmatched junction nucleotides: 5. Germline V gives CDR1 MNHEY, CDR2 SMNVEV (reference sequence). The CDR3 sequence is CASSDDREETQYF. The CDR3, as DNA: TGTGCCAGCAGTGATGACAGGGAGGAGACCCAGTACTTC.

V is TRBV4-2 and J is TRBJ2-4; perhaps D is TRBD1 or TRBD2 (5 bases each). This CDR3 has 15 residues. Looked up from germline, CDR1 is LGHNA and CDR2 is YNFKEQ. The germline V and J ends were trimmed by 2 bases and 4 bases, with 12 bases remaining between them. The CDR3 here is CASSQPEGRKNIQYF. CDR3 sequence (DNA): TGTGCCAGCAGCCAACCCGAGGGGAGAAAAAACATTCAGTACTTC.

This clonotype was seen only a few times. V and J are TRBV20-1 and TRBJ1-2; D not certain. Per the germline V gene, CDR1 is DFQATT and CDR2 is SNEGSKA (reference sequence). Trimming cost V 1 base and J 3 bases, with 9 bases left between them. The CDR3 extends over 13 amino acids. The CDR3 reads CSARGRNYYGYTF. As DNA, the CDR3 is TGCAGTGCTAGAGGCAGGAACTACTATGGCTACACCTTC.

CDR3: CAISDQSRPRNGYTF. The CDR3 nucleotides read TGTGCCATCAGTGATCAGTCAAGACCGAGGAATGGCTACACCTTC. The chain is built from TRBV10-3 and TRBJ1-2; D not certain. V was cut by 3 bases and J by 6 bases, with 17 bases left in between. The germline V gene has CDR1 ENHRY and CDR2 SYGVKD. This CDR3 comprises 15 residues.

V gene TRBV10-3 combines with J gene TRBJ2-7; 7 bases align to TRBD1. Germline-derived CDR1 and CDR2 are ENHRY and SYGVKD. The V gene end was trimmed by 6 bases and the J gene end by 0 bases; junction bases not matched to a gene: 8. The CDR3 has 15 amino acids. The CDR3 is CAISIDGQVSYEQYF. The DNA of the CDR3 is TGTGCCATCAGCATTGACGGACAGGTCTCCTACGAGCAGTACTTC.

The CDR3 DNA follows: TGCAGTGCTAGAGGGGGGGCAGGGGGAAGCAATGAGCAGTTCTTC. Amino acid sequence: CSARGGAGGSNEQFF. The chain is built from TRBV20-1 and TRBJ2-1; D perhaps matches TRBD1 (7 bases). CDR3 size: 15 residues. From germline, CDR1 is DFQATT and CDR2 SNEGSKA (reference sequence). Trimming left V 1 base short and J 6 bases short, with 16 bases between.